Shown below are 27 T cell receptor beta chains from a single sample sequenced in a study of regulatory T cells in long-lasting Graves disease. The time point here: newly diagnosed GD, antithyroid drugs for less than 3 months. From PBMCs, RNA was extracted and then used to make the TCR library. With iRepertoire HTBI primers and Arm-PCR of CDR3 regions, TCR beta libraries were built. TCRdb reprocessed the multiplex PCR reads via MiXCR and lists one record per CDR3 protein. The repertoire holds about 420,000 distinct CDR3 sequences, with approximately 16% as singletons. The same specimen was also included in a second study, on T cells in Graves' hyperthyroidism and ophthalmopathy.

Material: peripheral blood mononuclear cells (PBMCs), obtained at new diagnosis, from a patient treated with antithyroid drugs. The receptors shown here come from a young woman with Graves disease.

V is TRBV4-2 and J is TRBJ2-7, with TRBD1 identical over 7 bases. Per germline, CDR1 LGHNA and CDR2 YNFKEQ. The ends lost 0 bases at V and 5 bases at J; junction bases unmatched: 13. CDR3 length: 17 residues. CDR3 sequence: CASSQDAPWQGVHEQYF. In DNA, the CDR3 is TGTGCCAGCAGCCAAGATGCTCCCTGGCAGGGGGTGCACGAGCAGTACTTC.

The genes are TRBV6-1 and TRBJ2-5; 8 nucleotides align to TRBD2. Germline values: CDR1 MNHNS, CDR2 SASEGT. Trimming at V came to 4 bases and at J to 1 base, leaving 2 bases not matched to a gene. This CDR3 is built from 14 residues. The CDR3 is CASSVGGAQETQYF. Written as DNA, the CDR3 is TGTGCCAGCAGTGTCGGGGGGGCCCAAGAGACCCAGTACTTC.

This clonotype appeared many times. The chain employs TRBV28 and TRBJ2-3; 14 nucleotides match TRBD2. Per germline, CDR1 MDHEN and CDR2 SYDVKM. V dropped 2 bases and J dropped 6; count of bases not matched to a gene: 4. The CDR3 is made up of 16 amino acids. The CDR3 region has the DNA TGTGCCAGCAGTTTAATTGGGACTAGCGGGAGTGATACGCAGTATTTT. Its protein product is CASSLIGTSGSDTQYF.

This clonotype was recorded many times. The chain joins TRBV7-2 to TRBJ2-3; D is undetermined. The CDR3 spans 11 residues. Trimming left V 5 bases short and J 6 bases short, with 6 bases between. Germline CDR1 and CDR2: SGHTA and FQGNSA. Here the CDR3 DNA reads TGTGCCAGCAGCCCCTGGGATACGCAGTATTTT. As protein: CASSPWDTQYF.

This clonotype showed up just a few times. The CDR3 sequence is CASTGTSSSTDTQYF. The DNA of the CDR3 is TGTGCCAGTACCGGGACTAGCAGTAGCACAGATACGCAGTATTTT. The V gene is TRBV19, the J gene TRBJ2-3; 9 bases are a match to TRBD2. Germline V gene lookup returns CDR1 LNHDA and CDR2 SQIVND (reference sequence). J gave up 0 bases and V 7 bases, and 5 bases lay outside the gene matches. The CDR3 runs 15 residues.

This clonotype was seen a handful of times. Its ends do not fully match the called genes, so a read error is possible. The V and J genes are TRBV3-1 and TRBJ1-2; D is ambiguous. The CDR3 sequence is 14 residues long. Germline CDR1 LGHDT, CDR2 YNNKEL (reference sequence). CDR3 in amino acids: CASSQDQANYGCTF. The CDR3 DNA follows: TGTGCCAGCAGCCAAGACCAGGCTAACTATGGCTGCACCTTC.

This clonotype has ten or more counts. CDR3 DNA: TGTGCCAGCAACCCGGGGACACAGGGGACCTACGAGCAGTACTTC. Translating gives CASNPGTQGTYEQYF. This chain joins TRBV6-2 or TRBV6-3 and TRBJ2-7; 7 bases are shared with TRBD1. Per the germline V gene, CDR1 is MNHEY and CDR2 is SVGEGT. Trimming at V came to 7 bases and at J to 2 bases, leaving 11 bases not matched to a gene. This CDR3 spans 15 amino acids.

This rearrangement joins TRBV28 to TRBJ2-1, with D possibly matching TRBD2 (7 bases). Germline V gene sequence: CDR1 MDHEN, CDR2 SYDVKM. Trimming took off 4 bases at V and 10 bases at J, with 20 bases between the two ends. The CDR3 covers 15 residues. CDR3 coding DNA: TGTGCCAGCAGTTCCCATGGGGGGGGCTCCTACGAGCAGTTCTTC. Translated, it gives CASSSHGGGSYEQFF.

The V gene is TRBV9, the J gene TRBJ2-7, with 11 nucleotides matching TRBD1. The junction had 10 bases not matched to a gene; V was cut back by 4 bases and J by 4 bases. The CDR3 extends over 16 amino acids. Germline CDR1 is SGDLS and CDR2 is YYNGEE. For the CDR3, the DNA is TGTGCCAGCAGCCTTTCTACCGGACAGGGGGCGTACGAGCAGTACTTC. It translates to CASSLSTGQGAYEQYF.

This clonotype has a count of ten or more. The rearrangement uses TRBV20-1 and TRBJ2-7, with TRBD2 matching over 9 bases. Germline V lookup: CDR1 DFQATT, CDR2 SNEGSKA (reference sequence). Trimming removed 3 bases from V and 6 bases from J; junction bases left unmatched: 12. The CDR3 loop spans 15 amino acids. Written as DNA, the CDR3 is TGCAGTGCTAGGCCGGTTGGGGGGACTAGCATCGAGCAGTACTTC. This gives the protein CSARPVGGTSIEQYF.

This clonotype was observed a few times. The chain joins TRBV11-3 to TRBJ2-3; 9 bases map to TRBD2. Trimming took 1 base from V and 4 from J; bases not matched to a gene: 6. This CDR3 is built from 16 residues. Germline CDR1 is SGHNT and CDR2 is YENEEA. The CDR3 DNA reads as TGTGCCAGCAGCTTAGTGCTAGCGGGGTCGGCAGATACGCAGTATTTT. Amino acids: CASSLVLAGSADTQYF. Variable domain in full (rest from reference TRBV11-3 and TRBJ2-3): EAGVVQSPRYKIIEKKQPVAFWCNPISGHNTLYWYLQNLGQGPELLIRYENEEAVDDSQLPKDRFSAERLKGVDSTLKIQPAELGDSAVYLCASSLVLAGSADTQYFGPGTRLTVL.

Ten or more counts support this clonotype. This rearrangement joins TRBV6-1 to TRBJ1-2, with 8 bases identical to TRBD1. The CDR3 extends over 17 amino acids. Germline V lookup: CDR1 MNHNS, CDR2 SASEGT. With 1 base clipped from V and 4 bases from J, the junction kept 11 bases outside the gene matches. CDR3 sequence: CASSEGFGQGRPYGYTF. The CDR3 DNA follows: TGTGCCAGCAGTGAAGGATTCGGACAGGGAAGACCCTATGGCTACACCTTC.

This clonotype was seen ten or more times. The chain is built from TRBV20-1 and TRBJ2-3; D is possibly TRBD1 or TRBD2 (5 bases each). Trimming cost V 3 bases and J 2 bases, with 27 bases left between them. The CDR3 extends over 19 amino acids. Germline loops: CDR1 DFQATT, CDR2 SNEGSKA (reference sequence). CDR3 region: CSASPLATGPRHNTDTQYF. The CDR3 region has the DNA TGCAGTGCTAGTCCCCTCGCGACGGGGCCCCGACATAACACAGATACGCAGTATTTT.

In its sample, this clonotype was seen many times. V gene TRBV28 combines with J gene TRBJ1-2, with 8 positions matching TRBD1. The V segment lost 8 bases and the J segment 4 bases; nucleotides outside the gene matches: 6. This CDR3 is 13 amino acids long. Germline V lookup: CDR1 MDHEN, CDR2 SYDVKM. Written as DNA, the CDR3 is TGTGCCAGCGGAGCAGGGGGCACCTATGGCTACACCTTC. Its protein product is CASGAGGTYGYTF.

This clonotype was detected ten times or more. The CDR3 bases are TGTGCCAGCAGCTCCAGTGGCAGCAATCAGCCCCAGCATTTT. This translates into CASSSSGSNQPQHF. V gene TRBV28 combines with J gene TRBJ1-5; D gene uncertain. Per germline, CDR1 MDHEN and CDR2 SYDVKM. Trimming removed 6 bases from V and 1 base from J, with 10 bases in between. This CDR3 has 14 residues.

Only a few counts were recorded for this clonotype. CDR3 DNA: TGTGCCACGTCCCTTCGGTTGGGCATCGAGCAGTTCTTC. Translated, it gives CATSLRLGIEQFF. J is TRBJ2-1 and V is TRBV24-1; D is uncertain. This CDR3 is 13 amino acids long. Deletions cut 10 bases from V and 10 bases from J, with 19 bases between. Germline values: CDR1 KGHDR, CDR2 SFDVKD.

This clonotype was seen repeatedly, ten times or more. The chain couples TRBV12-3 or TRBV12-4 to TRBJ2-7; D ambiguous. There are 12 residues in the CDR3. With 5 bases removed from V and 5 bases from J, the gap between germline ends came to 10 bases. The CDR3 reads CASSPTKNEQYF. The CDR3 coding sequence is TGTGCCAGCAGTCCCACTAAGAACGAGCAGTACTTC.

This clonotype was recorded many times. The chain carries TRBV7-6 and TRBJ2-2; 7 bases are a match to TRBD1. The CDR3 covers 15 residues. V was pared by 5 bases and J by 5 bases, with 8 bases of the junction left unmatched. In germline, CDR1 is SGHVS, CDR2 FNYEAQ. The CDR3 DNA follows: TGTGCCAGCAGCCCCCGGGACAGTGTAACCGGGGAGCTGTTTTTT. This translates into CASSPRDSVTGELFF. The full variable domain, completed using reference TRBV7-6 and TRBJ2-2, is GAGVSQSPRYKVTKRGQDVALRCDPISGHVSLYWYRQALGQGPEFLTYFNYEAQQDKSGLPNDRFSAERPEGSISTLTIQRTEQRDSAMYRCASSPRDSVTGELFFGEGSRLTVL.

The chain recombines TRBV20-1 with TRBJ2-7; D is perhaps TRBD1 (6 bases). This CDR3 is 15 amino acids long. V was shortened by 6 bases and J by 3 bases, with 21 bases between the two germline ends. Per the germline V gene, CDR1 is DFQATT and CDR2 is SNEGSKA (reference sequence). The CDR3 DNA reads TGCAGTGCGACGGGACACCTCACGAAACTCTACGAGCAGTACTTC. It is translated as CSATGHLTKLYEQYF.

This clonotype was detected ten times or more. CDR3 sequence: CASKREGPNYYEQYF. CDR3 nucleotide sequence: TGTGCCAGCAAAAGAGAGGGACCGAATTACTACGAGCAGTACTTC. The rearrangement joins TRBV28 to TRBJ2-7; tentatively, D is TRBD1 or TRBD2 (5 bases each). This CDR3 spans 15 amino acids. CDR1 MDHEN and CDR2 SYDVKM come from the germline V gene. The V and J ends lost 7 bases and 3 bases respectively, with 19 bases between them.

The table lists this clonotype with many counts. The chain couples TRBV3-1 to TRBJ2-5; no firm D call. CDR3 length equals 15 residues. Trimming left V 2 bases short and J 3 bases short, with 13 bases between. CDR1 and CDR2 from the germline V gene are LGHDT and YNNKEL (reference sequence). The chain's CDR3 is CASSQLTDPKETQYF. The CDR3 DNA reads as TGTGCCAGCAGCCAATTAACAGACCCTAAAGAGACCCAGTACTTC.

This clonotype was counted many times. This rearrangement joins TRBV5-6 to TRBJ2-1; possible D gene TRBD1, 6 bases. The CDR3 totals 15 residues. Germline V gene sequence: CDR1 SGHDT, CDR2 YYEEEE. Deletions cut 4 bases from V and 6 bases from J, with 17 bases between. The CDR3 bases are TGTGCCAGCAGCCCCCTAGCTAGGGGGTCCAATGAGCAGTTCTTC. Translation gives CASSPLARGSNEQFF.

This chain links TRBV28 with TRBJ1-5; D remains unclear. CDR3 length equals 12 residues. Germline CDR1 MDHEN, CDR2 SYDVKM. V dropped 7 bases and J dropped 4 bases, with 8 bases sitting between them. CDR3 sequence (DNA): TGTGCCAGCACATTGCTGAATCAGCCCCAGCATTTT. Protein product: CASTLLNQPQHF.

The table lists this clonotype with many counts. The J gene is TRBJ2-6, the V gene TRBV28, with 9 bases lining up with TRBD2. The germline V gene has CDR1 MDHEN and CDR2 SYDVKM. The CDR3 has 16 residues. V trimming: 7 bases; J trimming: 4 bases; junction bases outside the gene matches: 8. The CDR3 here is CASTSGAQGGANVLTF. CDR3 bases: TGTGCCAGCACTAGCGGGGCCCAAGGAGGGGCCAACGTCCTGACTTTC.

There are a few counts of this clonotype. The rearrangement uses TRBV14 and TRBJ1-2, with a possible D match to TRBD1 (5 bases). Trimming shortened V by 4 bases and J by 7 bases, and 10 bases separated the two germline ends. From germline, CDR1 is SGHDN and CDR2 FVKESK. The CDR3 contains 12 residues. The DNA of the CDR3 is TGTGCCAGCAGCCTCATTAGGGGTGGCTACACCTTC. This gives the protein CASSLIRGGYTF. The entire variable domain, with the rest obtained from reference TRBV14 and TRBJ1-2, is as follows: EAGVTQFPSHSVIEKGQTVTLRCDPISGHDNLYWYRRVMGKEIKFLLHFVKESKQDESGMPNNRFLAERTGGTYSTLKVQPAELEDSGVYFCASSLIRGGYTFGSGTRLTVV.

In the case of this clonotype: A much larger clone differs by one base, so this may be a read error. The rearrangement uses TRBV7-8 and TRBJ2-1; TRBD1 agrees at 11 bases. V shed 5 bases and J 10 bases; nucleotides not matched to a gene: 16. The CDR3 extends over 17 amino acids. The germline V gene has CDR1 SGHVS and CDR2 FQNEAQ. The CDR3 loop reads CASSPLSVAGQGDEQFF. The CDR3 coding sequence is TGTGCCAGCAGCCCATTATCAGTTGCGGGACAGGGGGACGAGCAGTTCTTC.

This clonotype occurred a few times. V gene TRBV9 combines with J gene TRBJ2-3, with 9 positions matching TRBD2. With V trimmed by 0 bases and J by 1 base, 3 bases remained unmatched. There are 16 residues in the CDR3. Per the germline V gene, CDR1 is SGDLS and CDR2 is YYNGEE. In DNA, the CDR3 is TGTGCCAGCAGCGTAGTAGCGGGAGAGCGCACAGATACGCAGTATTTT. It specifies CASSVVAGERTDTQYF.